The next 30 T cell receptor beta chains were all read from a single sample in a study of blood T cell repertoires in COVID-19. Here immunoSEQ multiplex PCR was the method, and the copy in TCRdb shows in-frame clones only, minus some. Seen here are about 150,000 clones, approximately 88% observed once, and the top ten hold 2.5% to 3%. Sequences were obtained from peripheral blood. The receptors were sampled from a man aged 55 to 70 with acute or convalescent COVID-19.

The chain joins TRBV6-6 to TRBJ2-2; D remains ambiguous. The V and J ends lost 2 bases and 6 bases respectively, with 10 bases between them. The CDR3 covers 14 residues. Germline V gene data show CDR1 as MNHNY and CDR2 as SVGAGI (reference sequence). CDR3 sequence reads: CASSYHALAGELFF. CDR3 sequence (DNA): TGTGCCAGCAGTTACCACGCGTTGGCCGGGGAGCTGTTTTTT.

The chain carries TRBV2 and TRBJ1-5; 7 bases match TRBD1. The length of the CDR3 is 14 residues. With V trimmed by 5 bases and J by 3 bases, 4 bases remained unmatched. Germline V gives CDR1 SNHLY, CDR2 FYNNEI. The CDR3 DNA reads TGTGCCAGCAGTCGGGACAGCCTCAATCAGCCCCAGCATTTT. Protein sequence: CASSRDSLNQPQHF.

V usage is TRBV18 and J usage is TRBJ1-5; 8 bases fit TRBD1. J gave up 2 bases and V 10 bases, and 7 bases lay outside the gene matches. The CDR3 is 14 residues long. CDR1 KGHSH and CDR2 LQKENI come from the germline V gene. The CDR3 is CATSTGVGNQPQHF. CDR3 DNA sequence: TGTGCCACCTCGACAGGGGTTGGCAATCAGCCCCAGCATTTT.

This clone was picked up a small number of times. This sequence joins TRBV18 and TRBJ1-1, with 7 positions matching TRBD1. Trimming cost V 4 bases and J 5 bases; bases outside gene matches: 13. The CDR3 spans 16 residues. Germline-derived CDR1 and CDR2 are KGHSH and LQKENI. The CDR3: CASSRPPPGGGTEAFF. CDR3 bases: TGTGCCAGCTCACGCCCCCCGCCAGGGGGAGGTACTGAAGCTTTCTTT.

V is TRBV25-1 and J is TRBJ1-3, with D tentatively TRBD1 (5 bases). Per germline, CDR1 MGHDK and CDR2 SYGVNS. V was pared by 6 bases and J by 0 bases, with 12 bases between. The CDR3 runs 15 residues. As DNA, the CDR3 is TGTGCCAGCAGCCGGGCGGGGGACTCTGGAAACACCATATATTTT. Protein product: CASSRAGDSGNTIYF. Combining the CDR3 with reference TRBV25-1 and TRBJ1-3 gives the whole variable domain EADIYQTPRYLVIGTGKKITLECSQTMGHDKMYWYQQDPGMELHLIHYSYGVNSTEKGDLSSESTVSRIRTEHFPLTLESARPSHTSQYLCASSRAGDSGNTIYFGEGSWLTVV.

This clone was seen a single time. The chain carries TRBV7-9 and TRBJ1-1; D might be TRBD1 (6 bases). This CDR3 region has 13 residues. V was clipped by 2 bases and J by 4 bases, with 8 bases between them. Germline CDR1 is SEHNR and CDR2 is FQNEAQ (reference sequence). CDR3 protein: CASSLNRATEAFF. CDR3 DNA sequence: TGTGCCAGCAGCTTAAACAGGGCCACTGAAGCTTTCTTT.

The chain links TRBV29-1 to TRBJ2-3; TRBD2 matches at 10 bases. Germline CDR1 reads SQVTM; CDR2 reads ANQGSEA. This CDR3 region has 16 residues. After removal of 4 bases from V and 2 bases from J, the junction contained 9 bases not matched to a gene. The CDR3 coding sequence is TGCAGCGTTGTCCCCCCCAGCGGGGGGGCCACAGATACGCAGTATTTT. Encoded protein: CSVVPPSGGATDTQYF.

CDR3 bases: TGTGCCAGCAGCCTAGACAGGCGCAACTCTGGAAACACCATATATTTT. Amino acids: CASSLDRRNSGNTIYF. This chain connects TRBV5-5 to TRBJ1-3; a weak D match, TRBD1 (6 bases). The CDR3 sequence is 16 residues long. Trimming removed 4 bases from V and 0 bases from J, with 14 bases in between. The germline V gene has CDR1 SGHKS and CDR2 YYEKEE (reference sequence).

This clone was picked up a small number of times. The V and J genes are TRBV19 and TRBJ1-1, with 9 bases lining up with TRBD1. Germline loops: CDR1 LNHDA, CDR2 SQIVND (reference sequence). The CDR3 length is 17 residues. Trimming took 2 bases from V and 0 from J; bases not matched to a gene: 7. The CDR3, as DNA: TGTGCCAGTAGTATATATGGGACAGGGAGAATGAACACTGAAGCTTTCTTT. Translating gives CASSIYGTGRMNTEAFF.

V and J are TRBV14 and TRBJ1-3; 7 nucleotides line up with TRBD1. V gave up 2 bases and J gave up 2 bases; unmatched junction bases: 0. CDR3 length equals 14 residues. Germline V gene sequence: CDR1 SGHDN, CDR2 FVKESK. The CDR3 DNA follows: TGTGCCAGCAGCCAACAGGGGGCTGGAAACACCATATATTTT. Amino acid sequence: CASSQQGAGNTIYF.

A word on this clone: A junction end diverges from the germline sequence, so it may reflect a read error. The chain links TRBV2 to TRBJ2-2, with D possibly matching TRBD1 (6 bases). Germline CDR1 SNHLY, CDR2 FYNNEI. This CDR3 comprises 14 residues. In DNA form, the CDR3 reads TGTGCCAGCACCCCGATAACTATAGGGGGAGTGGTGGTTTTT. Residues: CASTPITIGGVVVF.

The rearrangement links TRBV12-5 to TRBJ2-7; 7 bases map to TRBD1. The CDR3 is made up of 16 amino acids. V dropped 3 bases and J dropped 7; count of bases not matched to a gene: 15. Per germline, CDR1 LGHNT and CDR2 FRNRAP. The DNA for the CDR3 is TGTGCTAGTGGTTTAGCCCGACAGGGAGCGTCGGAAGAGCAGTACTTC. Translating gives CASGLARQGASEEQYF.

This chain links TRBV7-9 with TRBJ1-6; 8 bases are a match to TRBD1. The CDR3 totals 14 residues. The V gene's germline CDR1 is SEHNR and CDR2 FQNEAQ (reference sequence). Unmatched junction bases numbered 0, after V lost 0 bases and J lost 8 bases. For the CDR3, the DNA is TGTGCCAGCAGCTTAGCCAGGGGGCATTCACCCCTCCACTTT. Residues: CASSLARGHSPLHF.

This chain joins TRBV6-4 and TRBJ2-3; 16 nucleotides line up with TRBD2. Germline V gene lookup returns CDR1 MRHNA and CDR2 SNTAGT. The trim removed 5 bases at V and 0 bases at J, leaving 8 bases unmatched. CDR3 size: 19 residues. Here the CDR3 reads CASSLKGLAGGPSTDTQYF. CDR3 sequence (DNA): TGTGCCAGCAGTTTGAAGGGACTAGCGGGGGGGCCCAGCACAGATACGCAGTATTTT.

The rearrangement links TRBV2 to TRBJ2-1, with 8 bases identical to TRBD1. CDR1 is SNHLY and CDR2 is FYNNEI in the germline V gene. This CDR3 is 12 amino acids long. V trimming: 6 bases; J trimming: 12 bases; junction bases outside the gene matches: 7. In DNA form, the CDR3 reads TGTGCCAGCAGGCGGACAGGGAACGTGCAGTTCTTC. Its translation: CASRRTGNVQFF.

This clone showed up just once. The chain uses TRBV2 and TRBJ1-2, with a tentative D call TRBD1 (6 bases). This CDR3 spans 14 amino acids. CDR1 is SNHLY and CDR2 is FYNNEI in the germline V gene. V lost 6 bases, J lost 3 bases, and 14 bases lay in between. As DNA, the CDR3 is TGTGCCAGCAGGATTCCCGGGACACACTATGGCTACACCTTC. Translating it yields CASRIPGTHYGYTF.

This clone was recorded once. The V gene is TRBV5-1, the J gene TRBJ2-7, with TRBD2 matching over 10 bases. The CDR3 spans 15 residues. Germline loops: CDR1 SGHRS, CDR2 YFSETQ. Trimming removed 1 base from V and 4 bases from J; junction bases left unmatched: 5. The CDR3 is CASSLMVAGGYEQYF. DNA for the CDR3: TGCGCCAGCAGCTTGATGGTAGCGGGGGGATACGAGCAGTACTTC.

The chain uses TRBV2 and TRBJ1-1, with 9 positions matching TRBD1. V trimming: 6 bases; J trimming: 2 bases; junction bases outside the gene matches: 7. The CDR3 has 15 amino acids. CDR1 is SNHLY and CDR2 is FYNNEI in the germline V gene. CDR3 protein: CASRDRGLSNTEAFF. CDR3 coding DNA: TGTGCCAGCAGGGACAGGGGCCTGTCCAACACTGAAGCTTTCTTT.

The chain combines TRBV11-2 with TRBJ1-1; 7 nucleotides agree with TRBD1. Trimming took 0 bases from V and 11 from J; bases not matched to a gene: 9. The CDR3 consists of 14 residues. Germline CDR1 and CDR2: SGHAT and FQNNGV. The CDR3 loop is CASSLDIGQVGAFF. The CDR3 DNA is TGTGCCAGCAGCTTAGACATAGGACAGGTGGGGGCTTTCTTT. Using reference TRBV11-2 and TRBJ1-1 for the parts outside the CDR3, the full variable domain is EAGVAQSPRYKIIEKRQSVAFWCNPISGHATLYWYQQILGQGPKLLIQFQNNGVVDDSQLPKDRFSAERLKGVDSTLKIQPAKLEDSAVYLCASSLDIGQVGAFFGQGTRLTVV.

J is TRBJ1-2 and V is TRBV18; TRBD1 might be the D (5 bases). Trimming took off 3 bases at V and 4 bases at J, with 12 bases between the two ends. CDR1 is KGHSH and CDR2 is LQKENI in the germline V gene. This CDR3 region has 14 residues. The CDR3 here is CASSPGQGTYGYTF. CDR3 coding DNA: TGTGCCAGCTCACCCGGGCAGGGAACCTATGGCTACACCTTC. Variable domain in full (rest from reference TRBV18 and TRBJ1-2): NAGVMQNPRHLVRRRGQEARLRCSPMKGHSHVYWYRQLPEEGLKFMVYLQKENIIDESGMPKERFSAEFPKEGPSILRIQQVVRGDSAAYFCASSPGQGTYGYTFGSGTRLTVV.

The chain uses TRBV5-1 and TRBJ2-7, with 8 bases that match TRBD1. The CDR3 totals 17 residues. Trimming cost V 2 bases and J 0 bases; bases outside gene matches: 10. Germline-derived CDR1 and CDR2 are SGHRS and YFSETQ. This chain's CDR3 is CASSLTGTGYLSYEQYF. The CDR3 DNA is TGCGCCAGCAGCTTAACCGGGACAGGTTACCTCTCCTACGAGCAGTACTTC.

The V call is TRBV30, the J call TRBJ1-2, with D hard to call. Germline-derived CDR1 and CDR2 are GTSNPN and SVGIG (reference sequence). This CDR3 has 12 amino acids. Trimming removed 1 base from V and 4 bases from J, with 7 bases in between. In nucleotides, the CDR3 is TGTGCCTGGAGTGACCACAGCTATGGCTACACCTTC. It yields the protein CAWSDHSYGYTF.

This chain joins TRBV11-2 and TRBJ1-6; no reliable D call. Trimming took off 3 bases at V and 11 bases at J, with 17 bases between the two ends. Per germline, CDR1 SGHAT and CDR2 FQNNGV. This CDR3 comprises 15 residues. The CDR3 nucleotides read TGTGCCAGCAGCTTGGAGGGAGGGCCGAGGGCACCCCTCCACTTT. It codes for CASSLEGGPRAPLHF. Variable domain in full (rest from reference TRBV11-2 and TRBJ1-6): EAGVAQSPRYKIIEKRQSVAFWCNPISGHATLYWYQQILGQGPKLLIQFQNNGVVDDSQLPKDRFSAERLKGVDSTLKIQPAKLEDSAVYLCASSLEGGPRAPLHFGNGTRLTVT.

The chain employs TRBV7-8 and TRBJ1-1, with D perhaps matching TRBD1 (6 bases). The CDR3 runs 14 residues. V was pared by 7 bases and J by 1 base, with 13 bases between. Germline V gives CDR1 SGHVS, CDR2 FQNEAQ. CDR3 nucleotide sequence: TGTGCCAGCACCAAGGGGGATGGGAACACTGAAGCTTTCTTT. It yields the protein CASTKGDGNTEAFF.

The J gene is TRBJ2-1, the V gene TRBV30, with 12 bases lining up with TRBD2. The germline V gene has CDR1 GTSNPN and CDR2 SVGIG (reference sequence). The J segment lost 10 bases and the V segment lost 0 bases, leaving 10 bases of the junction unmatched. The CDR3 is 16 residues long. DNA for the CDR3: TGTGCCTGGAGTGTATGGGCTAGCGGGGGGGTCCGGGAGCAGTTCTTC. Translation: CAWSVWASGGVREQFF. Supplemented by reference TRBV30 and TRBJ2-1, the full variable domain reads SQTIHQWPATLVQPVGSPLSLECTVEGTSNPNLYWYRQAAGRGLQLLFYSVGIGQISSEVPQNLSASRPQDRQFILSSKKLLLSDSGFYLCAWSVWASGGVREQFFGPGTRLTVL.

V is TRBV14 and J is TRBJ2-1, with unresolved D. Trimming shortened V by 4 bases and J by 7 bases, and 11 bases separated the two germline ends. Germline V CDR1 and CDR2: SGHDN, FVKESK. CDR3 length equals 13 residues. For the CDR3, the DNA is TGTGCCAGCAGCCGAGAAACAGTAAATGAGCAGTTCTTC. Its protein product is CASSRETVNEQFF.

J is TRBJ1-4 and V is TRBV7-9; possibly TRBD1 for D (5 bases). CDR1 SEHNR and CDR2 FQNEAQ come from the germline V gene (reference sequence). CDR3 size: 13 residues. Between the trimmed V and J ends, which lost 5 bases and 8 bases, there was a span of 12 bases. This chain's CDR3 is CASSNRGGEKLFF. As DNA, the CDR3 is TGTGCCAGCAGCAATAGGGGAGGGGAAAAACTGTTTTTT.

V is TRBV7-2 and J is TRBJ2-7; 8 bases agree with TRBD1. Looked up from germline, CDR1 is SGHTA and CDR2 is FQGNSA. CDR3 length equals 15 residues. The V gene end was trimmed by 5 bases and the J gene end by 0 bases; junction bases not matched to a gene: 6. CDR3 sequence reads: CASSLQQGVSYEQYF. CDR3 sequence (DNA): TGTGCCAGCAGCCTACAACAGGGGGTCTCCTACGAGCAGTACTTC.

This clone was observed a single time. V gene TRBV5-1 combines with J gene TRBJ1-2; the D gene is possibly TRBD1 (5 bases). CDR1 is SGHRS, CDR2 YFSETQ, per germline. The V and J ends lost 0 bases and 4 bases respectively, with 10 bases between them. CDR3 length: 14 amino acids. CDR3 sequence: CASSLEGAAYGYTF. In DNA form, the CDR3 reads TGCGCCAGCAGCTTGGAAGGGGCGGCCTATGGCTACACCTTC. Using reference TRBV5-1 and TRBJ1-2 for the parts outside the CDR3, the full variable domain is KAGVTQTPRYLIKTRGQQVTLSCSPISGHRSVSWYQQTPGQGLQFLFEYFSETQRNKGNFPGRFSGRQFSNSRSEMNVSTLELGDSALYLCASSLEGAAYGYTFGSGTRLTVV.

This rearrangement joins TRBV4-3 to TRBJ2-3, with a weak D call TRBD1 (6 bases). The V end was cut by 0 bases, the J end by 0 bases, with 10 bases between. Germline V lookup: CDR1 LGHNA, CDR2 YSLEER. The CDR3 length is 16 residues. CDR3 DNA sequence: TGCGCCAGCAGCCAAGATTTCGGACAGAGCACAGATACGCAGTATTTT. Protein product: CASSQDFGQSTDTQYF.